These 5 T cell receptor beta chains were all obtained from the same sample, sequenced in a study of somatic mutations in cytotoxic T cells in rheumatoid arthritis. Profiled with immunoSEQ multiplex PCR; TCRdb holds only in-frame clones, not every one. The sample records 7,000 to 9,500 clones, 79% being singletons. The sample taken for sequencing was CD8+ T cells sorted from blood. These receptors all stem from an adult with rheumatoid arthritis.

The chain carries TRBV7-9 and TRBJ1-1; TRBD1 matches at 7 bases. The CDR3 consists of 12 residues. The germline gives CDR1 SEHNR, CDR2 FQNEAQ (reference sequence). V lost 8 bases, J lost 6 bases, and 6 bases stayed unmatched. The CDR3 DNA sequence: TGTGCCAGCGGCCAGACAGGGTCTGAAGCTTTCTTT. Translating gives CASGQTGSEAFF.

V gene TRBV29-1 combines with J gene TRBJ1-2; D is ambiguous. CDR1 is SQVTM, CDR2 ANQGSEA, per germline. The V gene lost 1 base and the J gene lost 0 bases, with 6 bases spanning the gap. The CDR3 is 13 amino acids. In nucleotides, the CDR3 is TGCAGCGTTGAAGGTTCTACTAACTATGGCTACACCTTC. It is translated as CSVEGSTNYGYTF.

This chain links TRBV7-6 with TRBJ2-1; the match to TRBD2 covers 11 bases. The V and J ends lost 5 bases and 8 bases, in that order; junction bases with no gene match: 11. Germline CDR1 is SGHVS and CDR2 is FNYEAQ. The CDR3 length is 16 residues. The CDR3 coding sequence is TGTGCCAGCAGCCCTCAAACTAGCGGGGGTGCGTATGAGCAGTTCTTC. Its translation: CASSPQTSGGAYEQFF.

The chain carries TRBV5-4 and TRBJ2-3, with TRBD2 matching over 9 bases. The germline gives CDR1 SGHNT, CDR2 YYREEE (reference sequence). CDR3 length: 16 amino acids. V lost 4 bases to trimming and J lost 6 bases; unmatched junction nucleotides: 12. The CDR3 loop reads CASSLSGGGLEDTQYF. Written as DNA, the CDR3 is TGTGCCAGCAGCCTTAGCGGGGGAGGATTGGAGGATACGCAGTATTTT.

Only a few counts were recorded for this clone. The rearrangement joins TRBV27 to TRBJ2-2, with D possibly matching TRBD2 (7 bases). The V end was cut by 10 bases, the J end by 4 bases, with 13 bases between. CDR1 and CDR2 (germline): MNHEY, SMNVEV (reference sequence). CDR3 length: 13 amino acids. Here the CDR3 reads CATGGHSTGELFF. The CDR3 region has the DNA TGTGCCACCGGGGGGCATAGCACCGGGGAGCTGTTTTTT.